The TCR beta chain described here comes from a study of cytomegalovirus exposure and HLA in healthy donors. The table came from immunoSEQ multiplex PCR; TCRdb's copy has only in-frame clones and leaves some out. The sample carries 65,000 to 80,000 clones, nearly 95% recorded once. CDR1 MRHNA and CDR2 SNTAGT come from the germline V gene. V shed 3 bases and J 6 bases; nucleotides not matched to a gene: 2. The CDR3 length is 14 residues. Within the sample, this clone is medium-sized (0.01 to 0.1%). This receptor was taken from a woman between 18 and 29 years old in good health and CMV-seronegative. Sequences were obtained from PBMCs. This chain links TRBV6-4 with TRBJ2-2, with TRBD1 identical over 9 bases. The CDR3 is CASSEGQGSGELFF. CDR3 DNA sequence: TGTGCCAGCAGTGAGGGACAGGGCTCCGGGGAGCTGTTTTTT.